What follows are 20 T cell receptor beta chains derived from one specimen sequenced in a study of OX40 agonist ivuxolimab in advanced cancers. Sequencing used immunoSEQ multiplex PCR; TCRdb keeps in-frame clones, though not all of them. The table has roughly 67,000 clones, about 89% seen once. The starting material was CD4+ or CD8+ T cells sorted from blood, obtained in a trial of the OX40 agonist ivuxolimab. Receptor source: an adult with an advanced solid tumor such as melanoma, head and neck, liver or kidney cancer.

The chain combines TRBV6-1 with TRBJ2-5; a weak D match, TRBD1 (6 bases). The CDR3 contains 15 residues. Trimming took off 1 base at V and 4 bases at J, with 13 bases between the two ends. Germline V CDR1 and CDR2: MNHNS, SASEGT. Here the CDR3 reads CASSEVWTVRETQYF. DNA of the CDR3: TGTGCCAGCAGTGAAGTTTGGACAGTGAGAGAGACCCAGTACTTC.

The chain uses TRBV7-2 and TRBJ1-6; 7 bases are shared with TRBD1. With 4 bases clipped from V and 9 bases from J, the junction kept 3 bases outside the gene matches. Germline-derived CDR1 and CDR2 are SGHTA and FQGNSA. The CDR3 is 13 residues long. CDR3 in DNA: TGTGCCAGCAGCTCTACAGGGGTTTCACCCCTCCACTTT. As protein: CASSSTGVSPLHF.

V and J are TRBV14 and TRBJ1-3; D unclear. Germline loops: CDR1 SGHDN, CDR2 FVKESK. The V end lost 4 bases, the J end lost 4 bases, and 5 bases lay between the germline ends. This CDR3 comprises 12 residues. The CDR3 sequence: CASSPIGNTIYF. The CDR3 nucleotides are TGTGCCAGCAGCCCTATAGGAAACACCATATATTTT.

The chain uses TRBV7-2 and TRBJ2-4; D possibly corresponds to TRBD1 (6 bases). V shed 1 base and J shed 6 bases, with 13 bases lying between them. Germline CDR1 SGHTA, CDR2 FQGNSA. This CDR3 is built from 15 residues. The CDR3 is CASSLVGGIRNIQYF. CDR3 nucleotides: TGTGCCAGCAGCTTAGTAGGGGGTATTAGAAACATTCAGTACTTC.

This CDR3 is CASSLYSGGYTF. For the CDR3, the DNA is TGTGCCAGTAGCCTCTACAGCGGGGGCTACACCTTC. The rearrangement joins TRBV19 to TRBJ1-2; D remains ambiguous. Germline CDR1 is LNHDA and CDR2 is SQIVND (reference sequence). The CDR3 runs 12 residues. V gave up 6 bases and J gave up 8 bases, with 13 bases separating them.

This chain connects TRBV18 to TRBJ1-5; D perhaps matches TRBD1 (6 bases). CDR3 length: 17 residues. Germline V lookup: CDR1 KGHSH, CDR2 LQKENI. Trimming took 1 base from V and 0 from J, leaving 13 bases between them. The CDR3 spells CASSPLQGIDSNQPQHF. CDR3 DNA sequence: TGTGCCAGCTCACCACTACAGGGTATTGATAGCAATCAGCCCCAGCATTTT.

The chain recombines TRBV4-3 with TRBJ2-7, with 8 nucleotides matching TRBD1. Per germline, CDR1 LGHNA and CDR2 YSLEER. V was pared by 0 bases and J by 3 bases, with 16 bases of the junction left unmatched. The CDR3 length is 19 residues. CDR3 sequence: CASSQDFAGGPNYDYEQYF. CDR3 DNA sequence: TGCGCCAGCAGCCAAGATTTCGCAGGGGGCCCTAACTACGACTACGAGCAGTACTTC.

The chain joins TRBV5-6 to TRBJ2-3, with D maybe TRBD2 (5 bases). Germline CDR1 is SGHDT and CDR2 is YYEEEE. The CDR3 spans 13 residues. The germline V and J ends were trimmed by 2 bases and 2 bases, with 6 bases remaining between them. The DNA for the CDR3 is TGTGCCAGCAGCTTTGACTACACAGATACGCAGTATTTT. This sequence encodes CASSFDYTDTQYF. The complete variable domain, with remaining parts taken from reference TRBV5-6 and TRBJ2-3, reads DAGVTQSPTHLIKTRGQQVTLRCSPKSGHDTVSWYQQALGQGPQFIFQYYEEEERQRGNFPDRFSGHQFPNYSSELNVNALLLGDSALYLCASSFDYTDTQYFGPGTRLTVL.

This rearrangement joins TRBV5-6 to TRBJ1-6; TRBD1 agrees at 8 bases. Trimming at V came to 2 bases and at J to 7 bases, leaving 2 bases not matched to a gene. The germline gives CDR1 SGHDT, CDR2 YYEEEE. The length of the CDR3 is 14 residues. CDR3 DNA: TGTGCCAGCAGCTTTCGGACAGGGAATTCACCCCTCCACTTT. This encodes CASSFRTGNSPLHF.

V gene TRBV28 combines with J gene TRBJ1-5; D uncertain. Germline-derived CDR1 and CDR2 are MDHEN and SYDVKM. CDR3 length equals 16 residues. Trimming pared 5 bases from V and 2 bases from J, leaving 16 bases between. The CDR3 DNA reads as TGTGCCAGCAGTACCCCCTCAACTATAGGCAATCAGCCCCAGCATTTT. Amino acid sequence: CASSTPSTIGNQPQHF. Full variable domain (missing parts from reference TRBV28 and TRBJ1-5): DVKVTQSSRYLVKRTGEKVFLECVQDMDHENMFWYRQDPGLGLRLIYFSYDVKMKEKGDIPEGYSVSREKKERFSLILESASTNQTSMYLCASSTPSTIGNQPQHFGDGTRLSIL.

The chain uses TRBV5-4 and TRBJ1-4; D call uncertain. From germline, CDR1 is SGHNT and CDR2 YYREEE (reference sequence). This CDR3 has 13 amino acids. V lost 0 bases and J lost 7, with 7 bases in between. The CDR3 is CASSLGPSEKLFF. The DNA for the CDR3 is TGTGCCAGCAGCTTGGGTCCAAGTGAAAAACTGTTTTTT. Supplemented by reference TRBV5-4 and TRBJ1-4, the full variable domain reads ETGVTQSPTHLIKTRGQQVTLRCSSQSGHNTVSWYQQALGQGPQFIFQYYREEENGRGNFPPRFSGLQFPNYSSELNVNALELDDSALYLCASSLGPSEKLFFGSGTQLSVL.

V and J are TRBV5-4 and TRBJ1-2; 10 bases align to TRBD1. J gave up 7 bases and V 2 bases, and 2 bases lay outside the gene matches. This CDR3 is built from 13 residues. CDR1 and CDR2 (germline): SGHNT, YYREEE (reference sequence). CDR3 in DNA: TGTGCCAGCAGCTTACGGGACAGGGGTGGCTACACCTTC. This sequence encodes CASSLRDRGGYTF.

The gene calls are TRBV27 and TRBJ2-7; no reliable D call. This CDR3 has 14 amino acids. V shed 6 bases and J shed 0 bases, with 12 bases lying between them. Germline V gives CDR1 MNHEY, CDR2 SMNVEV (reference sequence). This CDR3 is CASRLVGSSYEQYF. In DNA, the CDR3 is TGTGCCAGCAGGTTAGTGGGGTCCTCCTACGAGCAGTACTTC.

The chain carries TRBV18 and TRBJ2-4; 8 bases agree with TRBD1. The CDR3 is made up of 14 amino acids. J was trimmed by 4 bases and V by 6 bases; bases with no gene match: 5. Germline-derived CDR1 and CDR2 are KGHSH and LQKENI. In DNA, the CDR3 is TGTGCCAGCTCGCAGGGACAGGCAAAAAACATTCAGTACTTC. Its protein is CASSQGQAKNIQYF.

The rearrangement joins TRBV19 to TRBJ1-5; a possible D gene is TRBD1 (6 bases). In germline, CDR1 is LNHDA, CDR2 SQIVND (reference sequence). The V gene lost 3 bases and the J gene lost 5 bases, with 14 bases spanning the gap. The CDR3 contains 15 residues. This chain's CDR3 is CASSILGGPDQPQHF. As DNA, the CDR3 is TGTGCCAGTAGTATTTTAGGGGGACCGGATCAGCCCCAGCATTTT.

The chain couples TRBV9 to TRBJ1-2; D unclear. Trimming left V 7 bases short and J 7 bases short, with 8 bases between. This CDR3 region has 10 residues. Germline CDR1 SGDLS, CDR2 YYNGEE. The CDR3 loop is CASGEGGYTF. The CDR3 DNA reads as TGTGCCAGCGGGGAGGGTGGCTACACCTTC.

The rearrangement uses TRBV6-4 and TRBJ1-3; D gene uncertain. CDR1 is MRHNA, CDR2 SNTAGT, per germline. V dropped 0 bases and J dropped 4 bases, with 22 bases sitting between them. The CDR3 totals 19 residues. The CDR3 spells CASSDSRNRRSSDGNTIYF. The CDR3 bases are TGTGCCAGCAGTGACTCCCGGAATCGGAGGTCTTCAGACGGAAACACCATATATTTT.

V gene TRBV21-1 combines with J gene TRBJ1-5; TRBD1, as called in the table, went unchecked against the DNA. TRBV21-1 is shown as a pseudogene. The CDR3 runs 14 residues. The CDR3 nucleotides are TGTGCCAGCAGCATGCACAGGGGGTGGTGGTCCCAGCATTTT. It yields the protein CASSMHRGWWSQHF.

This rearrangement joins TRBV6-5 to TRBJ2-2; D might be TRBD1 (5 bases). The CDR3 is 14 amino acids. Germline CDR1 reads MNHEY; CDR2 reads SVGAGI. Trimming shortened V by 8 bases and J by 1 base, and 11 bases separated the two germline ends. The CDR3 nucleotides read TGTGCCAGCCGACCCGACAGGAACACCGGGGAGCTGTTTTTT. Translation gives CASRPDRNTGELFF.

The genes are TRBV6-5 and TRBJ1-6; D remains ambiguous. V was pared by 6 bases and J by 6 bases, with 12 bases between. Per germline, CDR1 MNHEY and CDR2 SVGAGI. The CDR3 has 14 residues. The CDR3 protein is CASRNRDLNSPLHF. The CDR3 DNA reads TGTGCCAGCAGAAACAGAGACCTTAATTCACCCCTCCACTTT.